This T cell receptor (beta chain) was observed in a study of OX40 agonist ivuxolimab in advanced cancers. Study overall: Age averaged around 54 years (range roughly 23 to 80), and less than 85% were male.

The protocol was immunoSEQ multiplex PCR, while the TCRdb copy is restricted to in-frame clones and leaves out a portion. This table has fewer than 80,000 clones, roughly 87% appearing once. Note on this clone: Its target is unknown.

Trimming pared 1 base from V and 3 bases from J, leaving 9 bases between. CDR1 and CDR2 from the germline V gene are SGHVS and FQNEAQ. CDR3 length: 14 amino acids. General study results and limits: Among the lowest peripheral clonal expansion occurred in 0.1-3.0 mg/kg partial responders. Both blood CD4+ and CD8+ T cells showed clonal growth by week 6 at 0.1 to 3.0 mg/kg.

This TCR was sampled from an adult with an advanced solid tumor such as melanoma, head and neck, liver or kidney cancer. The chain is built from TRBV7-8 and TRBJ2-5; D is ambiguous. The sample was CD4+ or CD8+ T cells sorted from blood, taken in a trial of the OX40 agonist ivuxolimab. The CDR3 nucleotides are TGTGCCAGCAGCTTAGACTTTACAGAAGAGACCCAGTACTTC. Amino acid sequence: CASSLDFTEETQYF.